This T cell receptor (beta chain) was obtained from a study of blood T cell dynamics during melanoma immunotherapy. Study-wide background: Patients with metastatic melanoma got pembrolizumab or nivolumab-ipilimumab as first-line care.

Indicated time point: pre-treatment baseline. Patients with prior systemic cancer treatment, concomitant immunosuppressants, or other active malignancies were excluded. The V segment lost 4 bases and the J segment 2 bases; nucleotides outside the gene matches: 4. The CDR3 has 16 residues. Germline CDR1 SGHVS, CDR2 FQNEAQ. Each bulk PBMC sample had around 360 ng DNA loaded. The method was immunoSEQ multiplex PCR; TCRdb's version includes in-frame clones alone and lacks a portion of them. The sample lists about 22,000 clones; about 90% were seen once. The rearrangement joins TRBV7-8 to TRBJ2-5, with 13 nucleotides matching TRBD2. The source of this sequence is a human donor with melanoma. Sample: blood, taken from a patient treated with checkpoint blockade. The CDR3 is CASSSRLAGGQETQYF. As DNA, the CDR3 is TGTGCCAGCAGCTCACGACTAGCGGGAGGTCAAGAGACCCAGTACTTC.